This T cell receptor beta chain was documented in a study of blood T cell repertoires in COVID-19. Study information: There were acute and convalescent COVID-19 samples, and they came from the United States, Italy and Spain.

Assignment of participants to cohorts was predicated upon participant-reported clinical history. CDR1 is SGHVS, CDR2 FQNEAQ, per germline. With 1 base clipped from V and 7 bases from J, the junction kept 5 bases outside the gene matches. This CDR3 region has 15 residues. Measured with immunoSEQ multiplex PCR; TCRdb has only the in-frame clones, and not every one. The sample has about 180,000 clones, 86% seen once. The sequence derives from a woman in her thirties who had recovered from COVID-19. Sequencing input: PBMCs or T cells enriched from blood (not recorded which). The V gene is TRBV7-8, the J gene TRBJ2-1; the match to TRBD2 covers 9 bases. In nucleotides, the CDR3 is TGTGCCAGCAGCTTAGGCCTAGCGGGACCTAATGAGCAGTTCTTC. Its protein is CASSLGLAGPNEQFF.